These T cell receptor beta chains were read from a single sample in a study of response to subunit inactivated influenza vaccine. One entry per CDR3 protein, called by TCRdb with MiXCR from the RT-PCR reads. The profile shows about 160,000 distinct CDR3 sequences, around 10% of them singletons. The sequences come from CD8+ T cells sorted from PBMCs, collected around 2 years after vaccination. The source is a man aged 45 to 70 who received an inactivated influenza vaccine. The CDR3 runs from the conserved cysteine through the conserved F or W. The D gene is left open where the match is weak. The size of a clone is reported for some rows only, either as once, few or many, or as a class for expanded clones.

V gene	clone size	J gene	D gene	CDR3 DNA	CDR3 protein
TRBV20-1	NA	TRBJ2-1	NA	TGCAGTGCCTCGAGACGGTGGACGGCCCGCGATGAGCAGTTCTTC	CSASRRWTARDEQFF
TRBV4-3	NA	TRBJ1-1	NA	TGCGCCAGCAGCCAAGATGGGGAATCCCACACTGAAGCTTTCTTT	CASSQDGESHTEAFF
TRBV5-5	many	TRBJ2-2	NA	TGTGCCAGCAGCCCCTACGGGAGTAGCGCCGGGGAGCTGTTTTTT	CASSPYGSSAGELFF
TRBV20-1	NA	TRBJ2-7	NA	TGCAGTGCTAGACCCTTGCTTCTAGGCATTTCCTACGAGCAGTACTTC	CSARPLLLGISYEQYF
TRBV6-5	many	TRBJ1-5	NA	TGTGCCAGCAGTTACGGCAGGGTAACAAGCAATCAGCCCCAGCATTTT	CASSYGRVTSNQPQHF
TRBV29-1	many	TRBJ2-7	TRBD2	TGCAGCGTTGAAGATCGAAGGACTAGCTCCTACGAGCAGTACTTC	CSVEDRRTSSYEQYF
TRBV5-1	many	TRBJ2-1	TRBD1	TGCGCCAGCAGCTCTAGACAGGGGGTAACCTACAATGAGCAGTTCTTC	CASSSRQGVTYNEQFF
TRBV27	many	TRBJ2-3	NA	TGTGCCAGCAGACCTCCGGGTCAGGACTTCACAGATACGCAGTATTTT	CASRPPGQDFTDTQYF
TRBV20-1	few	TRBJ2-7	NA	TGCAGTGCTAGAGATTCAGGTGGCTCCTACGAGCAGTACTTC	CSARDSGGSYEQYF
TRBV12-3/TRBV12-4	NA	TRBJ2-2	NA	TGTGCCAGCAGCCCGCGACAGAACACCGGGGAGCTGTTTTTT	CASSPRQNTGELFF
TRBV25-1	many	TRBJ2-3	TRBD2	TGTGCCAGCAGTGAATACGGGGGGAGCACAGATACGCAGTATTTT	CASSEYGGSTDTQYF
TRBV6-5	few	TRBJ2-1	NA	TGTGCCAGCAGTTACCACGGGAGTGGGGGTGAGCAGTTCTTC	CASSYHGSGGEQFF
TRBV4-3	few	TRBJ2-2	NA	TGCGCCAGCAGCCAAGATTTTGCAGGGCACACCGGGGAGCTGTTTTTT	CASSQDFAGHTGELFF
TRBV13	few	TRBJ2-5	TRBD1	TGTGCCAGCAGCAACCGACAGGGGCAAGAGACCCAGTACTTC	CASSNRQGQETQYF
TRBV4-3	NA	TRBJ2-3	NA	TGCGCCAGCAGCCAAGGGGTAGGACGGGACACAGATACGCAGTATTTT	CASSQGVGRDTDTQYF
TRBV3-1	NA	TRBJ1-1	TRBD1	TGTGCCAGCAGCCCGCTACAGGGGACGAACACTGAAGCTTTCTTT	CASSPLQGTNTEAFF
TRBV28	few	TRBJ2-3	NA	TGTGCCAGCAGTTTATCCACAGGGATAGATCCCGTCAGCGCAGATACGCAGTATTTT	CASSLSTGIDPVSADTQYF
TRBV15	few	TRBJ1-6	NA	TGTGCCACCAGCAGAGAAGATTGGAGCTCCTATAATTCACCCCTCCACTTT	CATSREDWSSYNSPLHF
TRBV12-3/TRBV12-4	few	TRBJ1-1	NA	TGTGCCAGCAGTTTCGTGACAGTCTCTAGAACTGAAGCTTTCTTT	CASSFVTVSRTEAFF
TRBV28	many	TRBJ2-5	NA	TGTGCCAGCAGTCCCTGGGACCCCCGTTGGCAAGAGACCCAGTACTTC	CASSPWDPRWQETQYF
TRBV4-3	NA	TRBJ1-1	NA	TGCGCCAGCAGCCAAGGAGGGTATCCCCTCACTGAAGCTTTCTTT	CASSQGGYPLTEAFF
TRBV4-3	NA	TRBJ1-6	NA	TGCGCCAGCAGCCCGTACGGGTTTGGTTATTCACCCCTCCACTTT	CASSPYGFGYSPLHF
TRBV7-2	NA	TRBJ2-7	NA	TGTGCCAGCAGCGCGACTAGATCCTACGAGCAGTACTTC	CASSATRSYEQYF
TRBV28	few	TRBJ2-5	NA	TGTGCCAGCAGGAAGACAGGTCAAGAGACCCAGTACTTC	CASRKTGQETQYF
TRBV7-6	few	TRBJ2-3	NA	TGTGCCAGCAGCTTAGAGGCAGGGGAAAGGGCAGATACGCAGTATTTT	CASSLEAGERADTQYF
TRBV27	NA	TRBJ2-1	TRBD2	TGTGCCAGCAGTCCCGGGACTAGCGGGAAAGGTGAGCAGTTCTTC	CASSPGTSGKGEQFF
TRBV27	many	TRBJ2-7	TRBD1	TGTGCCAGCAGTTTCGTAGGCGTGCAGGGGGCGGGCGAGCAGTACTTC	CASSFVGVQGAGEQYF
TRBV6-2/TRBV6-3	few	TRBJ2-3	NA	TGTGCCAGCAGTTACAGCGGAATCACAGATACGCAGTATTTT	CASSYSGITDTQYF
TRBV3-1	NA	TRBJ2-7	NA	TGTGCCAGCAGCCAGGAGGCGTCTTGTACCCACGAGCAGTACTTC	CASSQEASCTHEQYF
TRBV4-2	NA	TRBJ2-7	NA	TGTGCCAGCAGCCAACCCGGGACTCCGTACGAGCAGTACTTC	CASSQPGTPYEQYF
TRBV28	many	TRBJ1-5	NA	TGTGCCACGACAGACGGAGTAAGCAATCAGCCCCAGCATTTT	CATTDGVSNQPQHF
TRBV6-6	NA	TRBJ2-3	TRBD2	TGTGCCAGCAGTTCGCCGGGAGGCGGGGAGCAGTATTTT	CASSSPGGGEQYF
TRBV12-3/TRBV12-4	NA	TRBJ2-7	NA	TGTGCCAGCAGCATCGACACGGTAACCTACGAGCAGTACTTC	CASSIDTVTYEQYF
TRBV24-1	NA	TRBJ2-5	NA	TGTGCCACCAGACAACAAATCCAGTACTTC	CATRQQIQYF
TRBV29-1	NA	TRBJ1-2	NA	TGCAGCGTTGATTCGGGGGGAATGTGGGGCTACACCTTC	CSVDSGGMWGYTF
TRBV19	NA	TRBJ2-1	NA	TGTGCCAGTAGTCCTGACAAGGATCTCTACAATGAGCAGTTCTTC	CASSPDKDLYNEQFF
TRBV12-3/TRBV12-4	NA	TRBJ2-5	NA	TGTGCCAGCAGTGAAACAGGGTACGGGACCCAGTACTTC	CASSETGYGTQYF
TRBV7-8	NA	TRBJ2-1	NA	TGTGCCAGCAGCTTAGTGGGTGCCCTAAGCTCCTACAATGAGCAGTTCTTC	CASSLVGALSSYNEQFF
TRBV7-8	NA	TRBJ2-7	TRBD2	TGTGCCAGCAGCCCTCTAGCGGGAGTTGCCTACGAGCAGTACTTC	CASSPLAGVAYEQYF
TRBV18	NA	TRBJ2-1	NA	TGTGCCAGCTCACCGCGGATGGACAGCCTTTACAATGAGCAGTTCTTC	CASSPRMDSLYNEQFF
TRBV12-3/TRBV12-4	few	TRBJ2-2	TRBD1	TGTGCCAGCAGTGGACAGGGTGGGCCAACCGGGGAGCTGTTTTTT	CASSGQGGPTGELFF
TRBV29-1	few	TRBJ2-7	TRBD1	TGCAGCGTTGAGGGAGGCTCGGGACAGGGAATCTACGAGCAGTACTTC	CSVEGGSGQGIYEQYF
TRBV7-3	NA	TRBJ2-3	NA	TGTGCCAGCAGCTTAGTGGCTAGCGGCACAGATACGCAGTATTTT	CASSLVASGTDTQYF
TRBV3-1	many	TRBJ1-5	NA	TGTGCCAGCAGCCACTCCGAAGGTCAGCCCCAGCATTTT	CASSHSEGQPQHF
TRBV28	few	TRBJ2-3	NA	TGTGCCAGCAGCGGGGTTCCAGATACGCAGTATTTT	CASSGVPDTQYF
TRBV20-1	few	TRBJ2-1	TRBD2	TGCAGTGCTAGGGGCCTAGCGGGTCGCTACAATGAGCAGTTCTTC	CSARGLAGRYNEQFF
TRBV28	few	TRBJ2-6	TRBD2	TGTGCCAGCAGCAGACTAGCGGGCTCTGGGGCCAACGTCCTGACTTTC	CASSRLAGSGANVLTF
TRBV14	many	TRBJ2-7	NA	TGTGCCAGCAGCCAAGAGGAGGGAAGCTACGAGCAGTACTTC	CASSQEEGSYEQYF
TRBV4-1	large	TRBJ2-3	TRBD2	TGCGCCAGCAGTCACTGGACTAGCGGGGGGGTATACACAGATACGCAGTATTTT	CASSHWTSGGVYTDTQYF